The T cell receptor (beta chain) under discussion was sequenced for a study of PD-L1 blockade in urothelial cancer. Background on the study: From about 2014, patients received atezolizumab, given as 1,200 mg intravenously every 3 weeks. Treatment start was followed by blood analysis at 3 weeks (second dose) and again at 6 weeks. General study findings and limits: Improved survival was predicted by pretreatment blood TCR clonality below the median.

Clones were sequenced by immunoSEQ multiplex PCR, and TCRdb holds only the in-frame ones, with some missing. In the table there are about 44,000 clones, about 89% of which are singletons. This CDR3 has 13 residues. Germline CDR1 is KGHSH and CDR2 is LQKENI. Trimming took 4 bases from V and 1 from J, leaving 7 bases between them. Time point specified: peripheral blood 6 weeks after treatment start. A remark on this clone: What it binds is unknown.

This sample comprised PBMCs, obtained around atezolizumab (anti-PD-L1) treatment. The V call is TRBV18, the J call TRBJ1-1; D is ambiguous. This clonotype was sampled from a man aged 70-80 years with urothelial cancer. The CDR3 here is CASSQSGNTEAFF. CDR3 DNA sequence: TGTGCCAGCTCACAGTCGGGGAACACTGAAGCTTTCTTT.